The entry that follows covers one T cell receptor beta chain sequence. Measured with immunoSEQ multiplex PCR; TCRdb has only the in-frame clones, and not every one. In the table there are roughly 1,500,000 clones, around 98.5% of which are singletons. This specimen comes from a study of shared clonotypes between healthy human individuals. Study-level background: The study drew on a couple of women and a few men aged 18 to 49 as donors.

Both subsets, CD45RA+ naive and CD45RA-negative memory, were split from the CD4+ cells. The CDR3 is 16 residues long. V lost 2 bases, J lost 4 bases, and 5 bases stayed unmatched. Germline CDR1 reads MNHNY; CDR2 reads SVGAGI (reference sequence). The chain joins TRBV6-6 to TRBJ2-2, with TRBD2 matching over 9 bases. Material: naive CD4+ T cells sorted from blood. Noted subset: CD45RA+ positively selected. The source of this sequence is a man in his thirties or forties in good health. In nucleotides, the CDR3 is TGTGCCAGCAGTTACGGTGCGGGAGGGGGCACCGGGGAGCTGTTTTTT. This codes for CASSYGAGGGTGELFF.